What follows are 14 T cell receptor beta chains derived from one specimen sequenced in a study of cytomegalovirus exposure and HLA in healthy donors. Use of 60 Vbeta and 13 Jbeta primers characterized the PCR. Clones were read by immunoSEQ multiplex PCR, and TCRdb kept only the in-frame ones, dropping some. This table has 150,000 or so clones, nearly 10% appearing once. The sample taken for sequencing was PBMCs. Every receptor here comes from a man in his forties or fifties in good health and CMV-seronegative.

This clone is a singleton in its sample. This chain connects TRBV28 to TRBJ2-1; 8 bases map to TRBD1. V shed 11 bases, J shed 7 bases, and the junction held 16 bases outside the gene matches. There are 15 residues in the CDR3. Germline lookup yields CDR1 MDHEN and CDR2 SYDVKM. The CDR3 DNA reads TGTGCCCGACTACTATGGCAGGGGGCGCAGAATGAGCAGTTCTTC. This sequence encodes CARLLWQGAQNEQFF.

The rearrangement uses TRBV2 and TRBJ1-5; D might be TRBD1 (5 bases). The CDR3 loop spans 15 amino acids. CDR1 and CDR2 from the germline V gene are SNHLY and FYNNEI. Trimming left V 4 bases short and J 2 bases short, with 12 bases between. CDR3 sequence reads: CASSGGVGGNQPQHF. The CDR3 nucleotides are TGTGCCAGCAGTGGGGGGGTAGGAGGCAATCAGCCCCAGCATTTT.

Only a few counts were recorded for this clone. CDR3 nucleotide sequence: TGTGCCAGCAGGGGGCATGGTAAGGAAAAACTGTTTTTT. Its translation is CASRGHGKEKLFF. The chain uses TRBV2 and TRBJ1-4; possible D gene TRBD1, 5 bases. V was trimmed by 6 bases and J by 8 bases, leaving 13 bases between them. Germline CDR1 and CDR2: SNHLY and FYNNEI. This CDR3 contains 13 residues.

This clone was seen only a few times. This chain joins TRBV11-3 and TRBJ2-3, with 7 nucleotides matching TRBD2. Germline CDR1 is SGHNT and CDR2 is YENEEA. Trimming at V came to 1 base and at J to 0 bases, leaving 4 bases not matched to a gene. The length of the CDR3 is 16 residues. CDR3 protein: CASSLAAGLSTDTQYF. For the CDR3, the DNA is TGTGCCAGCAGCTTAGCAGCGGGACTTAGCACAGATACGCAGTATTTT.

CDR3 nucleotides: TGTGCCAGCAGGGCTACAGGGGCCTACGAGCAGTACTTC. Encoded protein: CASRATGAYEQYF. The chain joins TRBV28 to TRBJ2-7, with 7 bases lining up with TRBD1. With V trimmed by 6 bases and J by 2 bases, 4 bases remained unmatched. Germline V gene sequence: CDR1 MDHEN, CDR2 SYDVKM. The CDR3 runs 13 residues.

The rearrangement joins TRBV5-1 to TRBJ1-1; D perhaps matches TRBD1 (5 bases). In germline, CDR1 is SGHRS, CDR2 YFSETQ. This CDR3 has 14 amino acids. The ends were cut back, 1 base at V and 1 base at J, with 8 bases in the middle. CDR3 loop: CASSLQTGNTEAFF. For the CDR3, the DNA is TGCGCCAGCAGCTTGCAAACAGGGAACACTGAAGCTTTCTTT.

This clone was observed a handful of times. The CDR3 here is CASRRGGTEAFF. The CDR3 coding sequence is TGTGCCAGCAGAAGAGGGGGAACTGAAGCTTTCTTT. The chain combines TRBV6-5 with TRBJ1-1; possibly TRBD1 for D (6 bases). CDR3 size: 12 residues. The germline V and J ends were trimmed by 6 bases and 5 bases, with 10 bases remaining between them. The germline gives CDR1 MNHEY, CDR2 SVGAGI.

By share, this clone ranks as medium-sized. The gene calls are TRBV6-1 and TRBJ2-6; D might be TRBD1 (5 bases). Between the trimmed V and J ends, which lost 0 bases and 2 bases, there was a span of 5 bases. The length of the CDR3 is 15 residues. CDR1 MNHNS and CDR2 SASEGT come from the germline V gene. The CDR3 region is CASSEAGAGANVLTF. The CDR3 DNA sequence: TGTGCCAGCAGTGAAGCAGGGGCTGGGGCCAACGTCCTGACTTTC.

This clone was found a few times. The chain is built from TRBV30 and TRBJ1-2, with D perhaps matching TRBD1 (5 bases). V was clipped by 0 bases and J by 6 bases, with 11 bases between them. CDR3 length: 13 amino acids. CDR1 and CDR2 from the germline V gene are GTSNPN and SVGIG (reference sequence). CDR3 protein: CAWSVGTGHGYTF. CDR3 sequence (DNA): TGTGCCTGGAGTGTAGGAACAGGCCATGGCTACACCTTC.

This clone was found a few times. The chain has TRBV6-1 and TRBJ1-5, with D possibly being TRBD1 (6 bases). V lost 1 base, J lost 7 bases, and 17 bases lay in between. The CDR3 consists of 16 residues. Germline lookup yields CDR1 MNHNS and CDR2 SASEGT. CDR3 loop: CASSEDPSGGRQPQHF. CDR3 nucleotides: TGTGCCAGCAGTGAAGATCCGTCGGGGGGCAGGCAGCCCCAGCATTTT.

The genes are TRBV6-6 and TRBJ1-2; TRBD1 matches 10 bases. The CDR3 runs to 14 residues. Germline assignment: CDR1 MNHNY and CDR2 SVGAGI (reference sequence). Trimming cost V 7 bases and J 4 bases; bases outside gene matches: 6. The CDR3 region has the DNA TGTGCCAGCATGACAGGGGGCGCCGTCTATGGCTACACCTTC. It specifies CASMTGGAVYGYTF.

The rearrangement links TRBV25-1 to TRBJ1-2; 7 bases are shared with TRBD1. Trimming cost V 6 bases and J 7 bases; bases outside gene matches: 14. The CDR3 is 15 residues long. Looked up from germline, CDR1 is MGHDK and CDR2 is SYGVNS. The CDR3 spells CASRDAAGTAGGYTF. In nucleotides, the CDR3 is TGTGCCAGCAGGGATGCTGCCGGGACAGCGGGTGGCTACACCTTC.

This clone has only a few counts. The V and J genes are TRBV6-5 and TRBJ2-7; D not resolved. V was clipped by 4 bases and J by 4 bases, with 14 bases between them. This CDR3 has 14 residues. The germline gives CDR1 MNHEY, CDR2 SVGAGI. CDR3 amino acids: CASSSPRFSYEQYF. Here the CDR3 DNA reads TGTGCCAGCAGTTCCCCTCGGTTCTCATACGAGCAGTACTTC.

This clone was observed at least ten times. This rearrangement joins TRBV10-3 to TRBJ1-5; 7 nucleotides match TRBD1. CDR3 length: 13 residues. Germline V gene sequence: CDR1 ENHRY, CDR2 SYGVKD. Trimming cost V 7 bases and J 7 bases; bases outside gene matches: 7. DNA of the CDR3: TGTGCCATCAATCAGGGGGGCGGACAGCCCCAGCATTTT. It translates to CAINQGGGQPQHF.